This record concerns one TCR beta chain sequence. Antigen unknown. The data originate from a study of long-term antiretroviral therapy in people with HIV. Overall study results and limits: Transplant-donor-level diversity was not reached after ART, though diversity increased.

Running of the v3.0 immunoSEQ assay took place at survey level. This table comes from immunoSEQ multiplex PCR, and its TCRdb copy is limited to in-frame clones, with some not included. The table lists approximately 28,000 clones, nearly 97% of them singletons. The sequencing used unsorted PBMCs, collected 5.3 years after starting antiretroviral therapy. This clonotype was obtained from a man younger than 45 with HIV.

As DNA, the CDR3 is TGTGCCAGCAGTCCCACAGGGACCTCTAACTATGGCTACACCTTC. Translated, it gives CASSPTGTSNYGYTF. This rearrangement joins TRBV7-3 to TRBJ1-2; D may be TRBD1 (6 bases). The CDR3 totals 15 residues. V dropped 6 bases and J dropped 0 bases, with 14 bases sitting between them. Per the germline V gene, CDR1 is SGHTA and CDR2 is FQGTGA. Complete variable domain (other parts from reference TRBV7-3 and TRBJ1-2): GAGVSQTPSNKVTEKGKYVELRCDPISGHTALYWYRQSLGQGPEFLIYFQGTGAADDSGLPNDRFFAVRPEGSVSTLKIQRTERGDSAVYLCASSPTGTSNYGYTFGSGTRLTVV.